This T cell receptor beta chain originates from a study of blood T cells in healthy people across ages. Using a J-beta primer mix together with a sample-barcoded 5' primer, a second PCR was run for about 6 to 11 cycles. TCRdb reanalysed the 5' RACE reads using MiXCR and keeps one entry per CDR3 protein. The table lists around 1,000,000 distinct CDR3 sequences, 20% to 25% of them singletons. CDR1 SQVTM and CDR2 ANQGSEA come from the germline V gene. The ends were cut back, 5 bases at V and 2 bases at J, with 16 bases in the middle. CDR3 length: 14 residues. This clonotype was observed a few times. The sample was also reused in another study, on T cells of mothers and their children.

The genes are TRBV29-1 and TRBJ2-7; D tentatively reads TRBD1 or TRBD2 (5 bases each). Source material: blood. The sequence came from a girl aged 2 to 9 in good health. The DNA of the CDR3 is TGCAGCGTTACAGGACTGAGGGATCCCTACGAGCAGTACTTC. Its protein product is CSVTGLRDPYEQYF.